Included here is one T cell receptor beta chain sequence, with context. There are a few counts of this clonotype. Its antigen is not yet known. One base away there is no much larger clone; base qualities are not given. The instrument was an Illumina NovaSeq 6000. TCRalpha and TCRbeta cDNA libraries were built by 5'RACE with constant-segment primers, adding sample barcodes and unique molecular identifiers. Trizol reagent was used to extract RNA from every sample. Amplification of the libraries took two PCR steps, and the second step added a second sample barcode plus Illumina TruSeq adapters. Libraries were sequenced on an Illumina NovaSeq with 2 x 150 bp paired-end reads. The source study handled its data this way. With migec v1.2.7, reads were demultiplexed and then collapsed into UMI-guided consensus sequences. With mixcr v2.1.11, UMI consensuses were aligned to TRA and TRB V and J templates and assembled into clonotypes. Expanded or contracted clonotypes were those called significant by both edgeR and NoisET, with noise models trained on biological replicates. For edgeR calls, a false discovery rate-adjusted p below 0.01 and a log2 fold-change threshold of 1 were applied. As an exploratory analysis of dynamics, max-normalized trajectories of the 1000 most abundant clonotypes were examined by PCA with hierarchical clustering. Separately sequenced CD4+ and CD8+ repertoires were used to assign a CD4 or CD8 phenotype to each responding clone. Clones were called with MiXCR by TCRdb after fastp trimmed the public reads at Q25, and only in-frame beta chains were retained. Rows with one shared CDR3 protein collapse into an entry with the most common genes and DNA. TCRdb's processing, not the authors' own work, is the source of the V and J calls. Here the sample has around 99,000 distinct CDR3 sequences; roughly an eighth occur a single time. The ten largest account for 39% of the sample.

This record belongs to a study of T-cell memory formation after mild COVID-19 (dated by TCRdb to the early 2020s). As for the study more broadly: Most TCR sequence clusters were specific to one of the two donors. T-cell clones expanding and contracting after mild COVID-19 in two donors were tracked by longitudinal TCRalpha and TCRbeta repertoire sequencing. The cohort comprised two young, previously healthy adult volunteers, one female and one male. Beyond this particular receptor, the publication reports: SARS-CoV-2 specificity was not confirmed for the second-wave clones peaking on day 37. Contracting CD4+ clones were found mainly in CM and EM memory subsets, while CD8+ clones were enriched in EMRA. Only a couple of mild cases were covered by the study, and larger cohorts that include severe cases with pre-infection samples were considered necessary. The detection of some responding clones in pre-infection memory suggests that pre-existing cross-reactive memory T cells joined the SARS-CoV-2 response. Balanced CD4/CD8 phenotypes were observed for clones contracting from day 15 to 85, whereas a bias towards CD4+ was observed for a second wave of clones expanding from day 15 to 37.

After removal of 3 bases from V and 3 bases from J, the junction retains 6 bases not matched to a gene. Based on the germline V gene, the CDR1 and CDR2 sequences are SQVTM and ANQGSEA. Reading from cysteine to phenylalanine, the CDR3 counts 14 amino acids. Only the CDR3 DNA is retained, 42 bases long and in frame from the first base. Ficoll-Paque density gradient centrifugation was the method used to isolate PBMCs. The TCR comes from a man between 18 and 35 years old who had mild COVID-19 (a few samples of this study predate the infection). The sample titles of this study are shuffled in the database, so cell type and time point are left out; the donor was told from shared clones. The sample comprised PBMCs or a T cell subset sorted from them (not recorded which). Recombination joined TRBV29-1 with TRBJ2-5; a stretch of 8 junction bases matches TRBD2. The CDR3 region: CSVEGLVGEETQYF. The sequenced DNA is TGCAGCGTTGAGGGACTAGTTGGGGAAGAGACCCAGTACTTC.